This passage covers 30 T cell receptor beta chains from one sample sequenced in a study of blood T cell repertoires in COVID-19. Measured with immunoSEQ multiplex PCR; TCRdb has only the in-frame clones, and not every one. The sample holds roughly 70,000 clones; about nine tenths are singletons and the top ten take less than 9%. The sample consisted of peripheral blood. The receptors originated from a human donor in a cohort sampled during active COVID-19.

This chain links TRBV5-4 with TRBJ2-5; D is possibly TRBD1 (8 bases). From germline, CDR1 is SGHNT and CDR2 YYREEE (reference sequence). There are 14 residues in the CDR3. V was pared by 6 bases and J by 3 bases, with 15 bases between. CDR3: CASTTGGVKETQYF. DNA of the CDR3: TGTGCCAGCACCACAGGGGGGGTAAAAGAGACCCAGTACTTC.

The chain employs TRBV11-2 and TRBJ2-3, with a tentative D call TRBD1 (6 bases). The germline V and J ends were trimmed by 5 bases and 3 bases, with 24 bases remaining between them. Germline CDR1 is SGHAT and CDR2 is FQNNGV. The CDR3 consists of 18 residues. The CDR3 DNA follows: TGTGCCAGCAGCAGCGGCGGCTGGGGGCGGTTCGAGACAGATACGCAGTATTTT. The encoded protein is CASSSGGWGRFETDTQYF.

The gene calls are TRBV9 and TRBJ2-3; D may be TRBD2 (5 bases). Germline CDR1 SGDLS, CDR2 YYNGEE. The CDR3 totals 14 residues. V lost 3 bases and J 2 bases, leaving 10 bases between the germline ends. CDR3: CASSAAVVTDTQYF. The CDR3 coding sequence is TGTGCCAGCAGCGCAGCGGTTGTCACAGATACGCAGTATTTT.

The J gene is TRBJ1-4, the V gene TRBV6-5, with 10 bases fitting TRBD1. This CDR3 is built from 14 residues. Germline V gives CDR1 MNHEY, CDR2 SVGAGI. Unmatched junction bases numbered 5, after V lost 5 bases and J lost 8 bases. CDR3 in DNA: TGTGCCAGCAGTCGACAGGGGGCGAGGGAAAAACTGTTTTTT. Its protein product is CASSRQGAREKLFF.

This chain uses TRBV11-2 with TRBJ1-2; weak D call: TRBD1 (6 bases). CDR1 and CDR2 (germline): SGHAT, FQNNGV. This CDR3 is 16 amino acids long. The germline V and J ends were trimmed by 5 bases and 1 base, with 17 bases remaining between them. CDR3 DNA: TGTGCCAGCAGCCACGGGCGGGGGCGGGGTAACTATGGCTACACCTTC. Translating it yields CASSHGRGRGNYGYTF.

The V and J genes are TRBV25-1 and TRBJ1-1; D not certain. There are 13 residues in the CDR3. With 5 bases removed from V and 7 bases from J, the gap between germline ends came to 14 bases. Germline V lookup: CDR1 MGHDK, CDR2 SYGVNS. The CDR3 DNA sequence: TGTGCCAGCAGTAAGGCGGTACCTTATGAAGCTTTCTTT. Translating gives CASSKAVPYEAFF.

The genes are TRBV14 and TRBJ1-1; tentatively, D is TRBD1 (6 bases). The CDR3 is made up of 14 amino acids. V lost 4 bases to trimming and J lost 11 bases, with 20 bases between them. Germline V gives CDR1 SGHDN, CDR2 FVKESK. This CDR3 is CASSPGHTNTRAFF. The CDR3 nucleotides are TGTGCCAGCAGCCCGGGACATACGAACACTCGGGCTTTCTTT.

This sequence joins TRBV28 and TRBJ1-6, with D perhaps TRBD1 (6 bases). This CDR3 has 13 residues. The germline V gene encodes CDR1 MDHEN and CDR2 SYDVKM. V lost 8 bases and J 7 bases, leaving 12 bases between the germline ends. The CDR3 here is CASGGQLNSPLHF. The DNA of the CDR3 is TGTGCCAGCGGGGGACAATTAAATTCACCCCTCCACTTT.

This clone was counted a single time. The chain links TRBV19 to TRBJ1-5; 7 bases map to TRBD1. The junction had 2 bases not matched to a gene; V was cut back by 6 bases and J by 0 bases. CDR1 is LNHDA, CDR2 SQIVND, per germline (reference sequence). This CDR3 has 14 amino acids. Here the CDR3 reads CASRQGFSNQPQHF. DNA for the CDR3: TGTGCCAGTAGACAGGGGTTTAGCAATCAGCCCCAGCATTTT.

CDR3 DNA sequence: TGTGCCAGCTCACGGGCCACAGGATTTTACACTGAAGCTTTCTTT. It encodes CASSRATGFYTEAFF. The chain couples TRBV18 to TRBJ1-1, with a weak D call TRBD1 (5 bases). This CDR3 has 15 amino acids. Germline V gene sequence: CDR1 KGHSH, CDR2 LQKENI. The ends were cut back, 4 bases at V and 3 bases at J, with 15 bases in the middle.

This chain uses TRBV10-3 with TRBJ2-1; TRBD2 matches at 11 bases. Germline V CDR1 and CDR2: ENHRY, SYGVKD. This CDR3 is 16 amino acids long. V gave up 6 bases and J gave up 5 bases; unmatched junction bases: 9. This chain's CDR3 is CAISLRLAGGDNEQFF. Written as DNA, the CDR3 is TGTGCCATCAGCCTCCGCCTAGCGGGGGGCGACAATGAGCAGTTCTTC.

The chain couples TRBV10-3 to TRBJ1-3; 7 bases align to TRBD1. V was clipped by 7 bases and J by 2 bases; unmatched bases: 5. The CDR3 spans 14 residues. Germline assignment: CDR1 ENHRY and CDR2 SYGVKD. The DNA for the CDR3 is TGTGCCATCAAGGCAGGGGGAGCTGGAAACACCATATATTTT. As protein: CAIKAGGAGNTIYF.

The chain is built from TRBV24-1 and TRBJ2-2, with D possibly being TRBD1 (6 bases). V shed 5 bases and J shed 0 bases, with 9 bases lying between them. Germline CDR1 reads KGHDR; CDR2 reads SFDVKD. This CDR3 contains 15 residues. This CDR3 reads CATSGGQTNTGELFF. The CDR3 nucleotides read TGTGCCACCAGTGGAGGACAGACGAACACCGGGGAGCTGTTTTTT.

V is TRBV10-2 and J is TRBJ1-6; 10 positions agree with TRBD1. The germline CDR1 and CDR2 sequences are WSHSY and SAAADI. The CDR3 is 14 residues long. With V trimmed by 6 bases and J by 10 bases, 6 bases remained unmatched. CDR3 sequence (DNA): TGCGCCAGCAGGGGACAGGGGATCACGTCACCCCTCCACTTT. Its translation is CASRGQGITSPLHF.

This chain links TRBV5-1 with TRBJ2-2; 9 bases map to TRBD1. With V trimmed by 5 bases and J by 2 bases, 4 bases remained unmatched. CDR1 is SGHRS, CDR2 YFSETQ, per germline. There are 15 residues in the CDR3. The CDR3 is CASRRTGVNTGELFF. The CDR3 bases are TGCGCCAGCAGACGGACAGGGGTTAACACCGGGGAGCTGTTTTTT.

The CDR3 sequence: CASSLVAIEGDYGYTF. In nucleotides, the CDR3 is TGCGCCAGCAGCTTGGTAGCCATCGAGGGGGACTATGGCTACACCTTC. J is TRBJ1-2 and V is TRBV5-1; TRBD1 might be the D (6 bases). CDR3 length equals 16 residues. Germline V gene sequence: CDR1 SGHRS, CDR2 YFSETQ. V lost 0 bases and J 3 bases, leaving 15 bases between the germline ends.

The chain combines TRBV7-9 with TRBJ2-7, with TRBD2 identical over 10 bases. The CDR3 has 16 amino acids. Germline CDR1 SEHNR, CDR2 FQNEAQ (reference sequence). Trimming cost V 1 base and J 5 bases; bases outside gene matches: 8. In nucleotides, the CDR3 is TGTGCCAGCAGCTTAGATCTTAGCGGGGGGAACGACGAGCAGTACTTC. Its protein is CASSLDLSGGNDEQYF.

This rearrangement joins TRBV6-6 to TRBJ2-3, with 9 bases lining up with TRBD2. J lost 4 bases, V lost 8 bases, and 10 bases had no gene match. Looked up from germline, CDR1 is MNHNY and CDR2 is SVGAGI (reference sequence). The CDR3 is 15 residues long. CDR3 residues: CASSPRGGLSDTQYF. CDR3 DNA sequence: TGTGCCAGCTCCCCGCGGGGGGGCCTCTCAGATACGCAGTATTTT.

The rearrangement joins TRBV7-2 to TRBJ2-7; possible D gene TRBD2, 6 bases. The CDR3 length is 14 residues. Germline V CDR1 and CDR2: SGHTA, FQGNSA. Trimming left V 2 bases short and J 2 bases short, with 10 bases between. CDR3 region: CASSLYGGAYEQYF. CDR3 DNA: TGTGCCAGCAGCTTATACGGGGGTGCCTACGAGCAGTACTTC. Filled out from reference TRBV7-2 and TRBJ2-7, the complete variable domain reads GAGVSQSPSNKVTEKGKDVELRCDPISGHTALYWYRQSLGQGLEFLIYFQGNSAPDKSGLPSDRFSAERTGGSVSTLTIQRTQQEDSAVYLCASSLYGGAYEQYFGPGTRLTVT.

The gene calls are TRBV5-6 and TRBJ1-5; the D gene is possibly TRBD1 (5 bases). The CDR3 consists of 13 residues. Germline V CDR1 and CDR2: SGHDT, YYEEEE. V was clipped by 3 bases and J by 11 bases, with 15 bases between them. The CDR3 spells CASSSGGGRSQHF. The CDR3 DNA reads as TGTGCCAGCAGCTCTGGGGGTGGGAGGTCCCAGCATTTT.

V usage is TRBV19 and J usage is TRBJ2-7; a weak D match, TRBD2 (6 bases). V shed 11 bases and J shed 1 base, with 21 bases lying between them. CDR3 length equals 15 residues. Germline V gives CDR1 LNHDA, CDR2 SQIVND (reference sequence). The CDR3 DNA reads TGTGCCTCCTCTTTGGCGGAGGGGAAATCCTACGAGCAGTACTTC. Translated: CASSLAEGKSYEQYF.

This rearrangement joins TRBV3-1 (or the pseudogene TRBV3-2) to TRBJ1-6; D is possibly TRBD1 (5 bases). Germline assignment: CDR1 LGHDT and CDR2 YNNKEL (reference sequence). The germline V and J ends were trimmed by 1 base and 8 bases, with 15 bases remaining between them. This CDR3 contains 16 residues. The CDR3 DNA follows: TGTGCCAGCAGCCAAGGGTGGGGCGGAGGGCATTCACCCCTCCACTTT. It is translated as CASSQGWGGGHSPLHF.

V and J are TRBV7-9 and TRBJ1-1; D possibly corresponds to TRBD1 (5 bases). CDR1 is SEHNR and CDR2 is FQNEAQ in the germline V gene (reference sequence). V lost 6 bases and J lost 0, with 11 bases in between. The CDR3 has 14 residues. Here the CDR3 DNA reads TGTGCCAGCAGTTCGTCGACAGTGAACACTGAAGCTTTCTTT. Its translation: CASSSSTVNTEAFF. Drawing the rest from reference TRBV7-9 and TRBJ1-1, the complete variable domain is DTGVSQNPRHKITKRGQNVTFRCDPISEHNRLYWYRQTLGQGPEFLTYFQNEAQLEKSRLLSDRFSAERPKGSFSTLEIQRTEQGDSAMYLCASSSSTVNTEAFFGQGTRLTVV.

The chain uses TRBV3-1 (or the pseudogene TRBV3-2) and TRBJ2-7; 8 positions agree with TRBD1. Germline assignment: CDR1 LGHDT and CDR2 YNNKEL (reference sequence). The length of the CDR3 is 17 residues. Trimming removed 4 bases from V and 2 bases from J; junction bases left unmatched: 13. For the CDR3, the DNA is TGTGCCAGCAGCCCCGACCCAGGGGGCTGGGGAGCCTACGAGCAGTACTTC. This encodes CASSPDPGGWGAYEQYF.

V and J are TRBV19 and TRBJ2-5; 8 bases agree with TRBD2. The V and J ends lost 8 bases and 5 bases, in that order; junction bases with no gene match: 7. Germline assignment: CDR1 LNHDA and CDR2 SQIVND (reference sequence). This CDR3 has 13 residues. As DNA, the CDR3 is TGTGCCAGTGCGGGCGGGGGGCTTGAGACCCAGTACTTC. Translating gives CASAGGGLETQYF.

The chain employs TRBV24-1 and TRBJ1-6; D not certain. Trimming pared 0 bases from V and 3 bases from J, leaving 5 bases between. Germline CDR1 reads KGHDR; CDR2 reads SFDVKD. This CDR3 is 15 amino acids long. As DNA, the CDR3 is TGTGCCACCAGTGATTTGCCAGTCTATAATTCACCCCTCCACTTT. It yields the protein CATSDLPVYNSPLHF.

CDR3 in amino acids: CASSQRTGTEKLFF. Here the CDR3 DNA reads TGCGCCAGCAGCCAACGGACAGGGACAGAAAAACTGTTTTTT. The V call is TRBV4-3, the J call TRBJ1-4; 8 nucleotides align to TRBD1. This CDR3 has 14 residues. Germline loops: CDR1 LGHNA, CDR2 YSLEER. The trim removed 2 bases at V and 8 bases at J, leaving 4 bases unmatched.

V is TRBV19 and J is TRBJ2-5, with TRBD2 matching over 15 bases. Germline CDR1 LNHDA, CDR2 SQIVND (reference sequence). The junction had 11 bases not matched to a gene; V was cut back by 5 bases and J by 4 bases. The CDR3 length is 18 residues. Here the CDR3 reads CASSAPGLAGGRRETQYF. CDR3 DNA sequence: TGTGCCAGTAGTGCCCCGGGACTAGCGGGGGGTCGGAGAGAGACCCAGTACTTC.

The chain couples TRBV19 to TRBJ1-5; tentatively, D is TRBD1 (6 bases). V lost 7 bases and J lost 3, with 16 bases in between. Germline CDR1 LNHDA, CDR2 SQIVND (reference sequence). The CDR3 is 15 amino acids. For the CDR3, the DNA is TGTGCCAGTAACCCGACAGGAATCGTCAATCAGCCCCAGCATTTT. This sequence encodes CASNPTGIVNQPQHF.

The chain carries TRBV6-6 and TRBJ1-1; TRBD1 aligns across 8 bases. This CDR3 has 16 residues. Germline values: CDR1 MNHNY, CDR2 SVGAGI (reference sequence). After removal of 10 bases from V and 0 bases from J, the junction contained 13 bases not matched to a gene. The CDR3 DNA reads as TGTGCCACTTCCCCCCGGGCAGGGGGCATGAACACTGAAGCTTTCTTT. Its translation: CATSPRAGGMNTEAFF.